Shown below are 21 T cell receptor beta chains from a single sample sequenced in a study of beta chain features in type 1 diabetes (dated by TCRdb to 2017 to 2018). The library was obtained by the immunoSEQ multiplex PCR assay. The entire amount of isolated RNA was reverse transcribed using the High Capacity cDNA Reverse Transcription Kit, so the sequenced TCRB transcripts were expressed ones. Here the immuneACCESS table is served through TCRdb, limited to in-frame sequences with V and J called. Missing clones are a known gap in these copies; in checked studies unresolved V genes cover under half, and the rest lacks a known reason. This sample has 200,000 to 250,000 clones in its table, and around 26% of those were observed once. The top ten clones comprise approximately 4% of the sample. Sequenced input: central memory CD4+ T cells from blood. All receptors derive from a man younger than 40 in good health.

The chain employs TRBV2 and TRBJ2-1, with 10 bases matching TRBD2. Per germline, CDR1 SNHLY and CDR2 FYNNEI. The CDR3 is 14 residues long. Germline trimming cut 7 bases from V and 5 bases from J; bases unmatched to any gene: 5. The DNA of the CDR3 is TGTGCCAGCACGCTAGCGGGGGAAAACAATGAGCAGTTCTTC. Encoded protein: CASTLAGENNEQFF.

V and J are TRBV7-9 and TRBJ2-7; the D gene could be TRBD1 or TRBD2 (5 bases each). CDR3 size: 16 residues. Between the trimmed V and J ends, which lost 3 bases and 7 bases, there was a span of 22 bases. Germline V CDR1 and CDR2: SEHNR, FQNEAQ (reference sequence). Here the CDR3 reads CASSFARTGRIMEQYF. For the CDR3, the DNA is TGTGCCAGCAGCTTTGCTCGTACGGGGCGGATTATGGAGCAGTACTTC.

CDR3 loop: CASSEINGRENYEQYF. For the CDR3, the DNA is TGTGCCAGCAGCGAAATCAACGGGCGGGAGAACTACGAGCAGTACTTC. The chain carries TRBV28 and TRBJ2-7, with 7 bases lining up with TRBD2. From germline, CDR1 is MDHEN and CDR2 SYDVKM. The junction had 14 bases not matched to a gene; V was cut back by 6 bases and J by 3 bases. CDR3 length: 16 residues.

As regards this clone: This may stem from a read error, because a much larger clone lies one nucleotide away. The chain links TRBV7-9 to TRBJ2-7, with 11 bases identical to TRBD2. Germline trimming cut 1 base from V and 2 bases from J; bases unmatched to any gene: 1. The CDR3 consists of 15 residues. In germline, CDR1 is SEHNR, CDR2 FQNEAQ (reference sequence). The CDR3 coding sequence is TGTGCCAGCAGCTTAGGACTAGCGGGGACCTACGAGCAGTACTTC. This sequence encodes CASSLGLAGTYEQYF.

This CDR3 is CAWSVHLSTEAFF. CDR3 sequence (DNA): TGTGCCTGGAGCGTGCACCTGAGCACTGAAGCTTTCTTT. The gene calls are TRBV30 and TRBJ1-1; D is unresolved. This CDR3 is built from 13 residues. V lost 3 bases and J lost 4, with 12 bases in between. The germline V gene encodes CDR1 GTSNPN and CDR2 SVGIG (reference sequence).

This clone was seen only a few times. The chain has TRBV2 and TRBJ1-3, with 9 bases matching TRBD1. The ends lost 2 bases at V and 0 bases at J; junction bases unmatched: 5. The CDR3 is 17 amino acids. Germline CDR1 is SNHLY and CDR2 is FYNNEI. DNA for the CDR3: TGTGCCAGCAGTGAATGGGGACAGGGCCTCTCTGGAAACACCATATATTTT. Amino acids: CASSEWGQGLSGNTIYF.

The chain couples TRBV4-1 to TRBJ2-2; D is ambiguous. Germline-derived CDR1 and CDR2 are MGHRA and YSYEKL. V was pared by 6 bases and J by 6 bases, with 8 bases between. The CDR3 contains 12 residues. CDR3 nucleotides: TGCGCCAGCAGACCCAGCGCCGGGGAGCTGTTTTTT. Translated, it gives CASRPSAGELFF.

The CDR3 bases are TGTGCCAGCAGCCGCTACTACGAGCAGTACTTC. Protein product: CASSRYYEQYF. This chain connects TRBV5-8 to TRBJ2-7, with D uncertain. Germline V lookup: CDR1 SGHTS, CDR2 YDEGEE. The CDR3 runs 11 residues. V was pared by 4 bases and J by 3 bases, with 5 bases between.

This clone occurred a few times. J is TRBJ2-2 and V is TRBV18; 8 positions agree with TRBD2. CDR3 length: 15 residues. Germline V gene sequence: CDR1 KGHSH, CDR2 LQKENI. Unmatched junction bases numbered 5, after V lost 6 bases and J lost 2 bases. The chain's CDR3 is CASSKLADNTGELFF. The CDR3 DNA reads as TGTGCCAGCTCGAAACTAGCGGATAACACCGGGGAGCTGTTTTTT.

The chain employs TRBV29-1 and TRBJ2-6, with unresolved D. V lost 6 bases, J lost 2 bases, and 8 bases lay in between. The V gene's germline CDR1 is SQVTM and CDR2 ANQGSEA. The CDR3 has 13 amino acids. The CDR3 here is CSVGFAGANVLTF. The DNA of the CDR3 is TGCAGCGTCGGTTTCGCTGGGGCCAACGTCCTGACTTTC.

The V gene is TRBV6-1, the J gene TRBJ1-4; D is possibly TRBD1 (5 bases). Trimming removed 2 bases from V and 7 bases from J, with 8 bases in between. The CDR3 totals 13 residues. CDR1 MNHNS and CDR2 SASEGT come from the germline V gene. CDR3 residues: CASSETGTEKLFF. Written as DNA, the CDR3 is TGTGCCAGCAGTGAAACCGGGACTGAAAAACTGTTTTTT.

This clone was observed a handful of times. The V call is TRBV7-2, the J call TRBJ2-1; TRBD2 matches at 7 bases. V shed 4 bases and J 10 bases; nucleotides not matched to a gene: 25. This CDR3 contains 19 residues. CDR1 is SGHTA, CDR2 FQGNSA, per germline. DNA for the CDR3: TGTGCCAGCAGCTACCCCACTTTGTTAGGGGAGGGCCGAGTCGGCGAGCAGTTCTTC. Translated: CASSYPTLLGEGRVGEQFF.

As regards this clone: This specimen includes other DNA sequences encoding the same CDR3. V usage is TRBV29-1 and J usage is TRBJ2-2; 7 bases are shared with TRBD1. CDR3 length: 13 amino acids. V was clipped by 4 bases and J by 6 bases; unmatched bases: 5. The germline V gene encodes CDR1 SQVTM and CDR2 ANQGSEA. CDR3 nucleotides: TGCAGCGTTGTGCGGCAGGGGGCCGGGGAGCTGTTTTTT. It is translated as CSVVRQGAGELFF.

V is TRBV7-2 and J is TRBJ2-7; unclear D gene. Germline V gene lookup returns CDR1 SGHTA and CDR2 FQGNSA. The V gene lost 2 bases and the J gene lost 4 bases, with 9 bases spanning the gap. This CDR3 is built from 13 residues. In nucleotides, the CDR3 is TGTGCCAGCAGCTTAAGCGTCGAATACGAGCAGTACTTC. It yields the protein CASSLSVEYEQYF.

This clone was observed a few times. The gene calls are TRBV30 and TRBJ2-3; D gene uncertain. From germline, CDR1 is GTSNPN and CDR2 SVGIG (reference sequence). This CDR3 is built from 13 residues. Trimming took off 1 base at V and 4 bases at J, with 9 bases between the two ends. Written as DNA, the CDR3 is TGTGCCTGGAGTGCCGACACCTCAGATACGCAGTATTTT. As protein: CAWSADTSDTQYF. The whole variable domain, remainder taken from reference TRBV30 and TRBJ2-3, is SQTIHQWPATLVQPVGSPLSLECTVEGTSNPNLYWYRQAAGRGLQLLFYSVGIGQISSEVPQNLSASRPQDRQFILSSKKLLLSDSGFYLCAWSADTSDTQYFGPGTRLTVL.

V gene TRBV29-1 combines with J gene TRBJ1-1; D gene uncertain. The CDR3 is 13 amino acids. The germline gives CDR1 SQVTM, CDR2 ANQGSEA. V was pared by 7 bases and J by 2 bases, with 14 bases between. CDR3 loop: CSDRRGRNTEAFF. Written as DNA, the CDR3 is TGCAGCGACCGACGCGGCAGAAACACTGAAGCTTTCTTT.

This clone has a count of ten or more. This chain links TRBV14 with TRBJ2-1; tentatively, D is TRBD1 or TRBD2 (5 bases each). Trimming removed 4 bases at V and 6 bases at J, with 13 bases between. This CDR3 comprises 14 residues. Per the germline V gene, CDR1 is SGHDN and CDR2 is FVKESK. This CDR3 reads CASSPAHGGNEQFF. In nucleotides, the CDR3 is TGTGCCAGCAGCCCCGCTCATGGGGGCAATGAGCAGTTCTTC.

The chain carries TRBV15 and TRBJ2-7; possible D gene TRBD1, 5 bases. Trimming took off 0 bases at V and 5 bases at J, with 14 bases between the two ends. This CDR3 comprises 15 residues. CDR1 and CDR2 (germline): LNHNV, YYDKDF (reference sequence). In DNA form, the CDR3 reads TGTGCCACCAGCAGAGAACGGACAATCAGCCACGAGCAGTACTTC. This sequence encodes CATSRERTISHEQYF.

This chain links TRBV6-1 with TRBJ2-7, with D perhaps matching TRBD2 (5 bases). Germline V lookup: CDR1 MNHNS, CDR2 SASEGT. This CDR3 region has 15 residues. The V end was cut by 2 bases, the J end by 2 bases, with 13 bases between. The CDR3 here is CASSEKGEGAYEQYF. The CDR3 nucleotides read TGTGCCAGCAGTGAAAAGGGTGAGGGAGCCTACGAGCAGTACTTC.

This clone came up a few times. The V call is TRBV2, the J call TRBJ1-1; perhaps TRBD1 as D (6 bases). Germline V gives CDR1 SNHLY, CDR2 FYNNEI. The length of the CDR3 is 14 residues. Trimming took 6 bases from V and 5 from J, leaving 16 bases between them. CDR3 residues: CASRSGVSGTEAFF. In nucleotides, the CDR3 is TGTGCCAGCAGATCAGGGGTATCGGGAACTGAAGCTTTCTTT.

Only a few counts were recorded for this clone. The J gene is TRBJ2-5, the V gene TRBV29-1, with 9 bases lining up with TRBD2. Germline CDR1 and CDR2: SQVTM and ANQGSEA. Trimming at V came to 6 bases and at J to 3 bases, leaving 8 bases not matched to a gene. The CDR3 contains 14 residues. This CDR3 is CSVAIAGAKETQYF. The CDR3 DNA sequence: TGCAGCGTCGCGATAGCGGGGGCCAAAGAGACCCAGTACTTC.